This T cell receptor (beta chain) was identified during a study of blood T cell repertoires in COVID-19. The protocol was immunoSEQ multiplex PCR, while the TCRdb copy is restricted to in-frame clones and leaves out a portion. The data contain fewer than 25,000 clones, around 87% of them singletons. Germline assignment: CDR1 SGHTA and CDR2 FQGTGA. The CDR3 is 16 amino acids. V was shortened by 5 bases and J by 0 bases, with 13 bases between the two germline ends. The rearrangement uses TRBV7-3 and TRBJ2-2; TRBD2 might be the D (6 bases). The specimen was peripheral blood. The clonotype was recovered from a human donor with active COVID-19. The donor label of this sample is uncertain. DNA of the CDR3: TGTGCCAGCAGCGGTAGCCCGGGGGCGAACACCGGGGAGCTGTTTTTT. Translated, it gives CASSGSPGANTGELFF.